This T cell receptor (beta chain) was documented in a study of blood T cell repertoires in COVID-19. On the study more broadly: Material from acute and convalescent COVID-19 was sourced from the United States, Italy and Spain. The analysed material was cDNA or gDNA that came from T cells, B-cell-depleted T cells, or PBMCs.

Per the study methods: Amplification of reference gene primers provided the estimated nucleated cell counts. Profiling relied on immunoSEQ multiplex PCR, and the TCRdb table lists in-frame clones only, not all of them. The V and J calls and clone size are taken from that table; D and trimming were inferred from the DNA. Among around 460,000 clones listed, approximately 90% were seen once. V shed 4 bases and J 0 bases; nucleotides not matched to a gene: 4. This CDR3 has 16 amino acids. The germline gives CDR1 LGHDT, CDR2 YNNKEL (reference sequence). The material sequenced was peripheral blood. The source of this sequence is a man aged 18 to 29 with COVID-19, enrolled during active disease. The V call is TRBV3-1 (or the pseudogene TRBV3-2), the J call TRBJ2-7, with 12 bases matching TRBD2. As DNA, the CDR3 is TGTGCCAGCAGCCGGCTAGCGGGGGGGAGCTCCTACGAGCAGTACTTC. Translating it yields CASSRLAGGSSYEQYF.